This section outlines one T cell receptor beta chain sequence together with its context. Its specificity is unknown. This entry belongs to a study of identical twins. The CDR3 has 16 residues. V shed 0 bases and J shed 4 bases, with 12 bases lying between them. The germline CDR1 and CDR2 sequences are LGHNA and YSLEER. Unique molecular identifiers were present on cDNA, and template switching added a universal primer site. TCRdb re-analysed the 5' RACE reads in MiXCR, keeping a single row per CDR3 protein. The sample consists of 250,000 or so distinct CDR3 sequences, about 8.5% of them appearing once. Regarding the study as a whole: Invariant cells of the MAIT and iNKT types might have partly distorted the zero-insertion analyses. These conclusions were based on statistical analysis (cross-sectional, not following the same donors).

The same sample was also used in a study of yellow fever vaccine responses in identical twins. That paper notes: Convergence reportedly seemed to mark part of the twins' vaccine T cell response, with personalization marking the rest.

This clonotype was obtained from a woman aged 18-29 years in good health. This chain connects TRBV4-3 to TRBJ1-4, with a weak D call TRBD1 (6 bases). Specimen: CD8+ T cells sorted from blood. In DNA, the CDR3 is TGCGCCAGCAGCCAAGAGGGGGCAGGAGTTAATGAAAAACTGTTTTTT. Protein product: CASSQEGAGVNEKLFF.